The next 21 T cell receptor beta chains were all read from a single sample in a study of cytomegalovirus exposure and HLA in healthy donors. The PCR had 60 Vbeta and 13 Jbeta primers. Using immunoSEQ multiplex PCR, the repertoire was profiled, and TCRdb retains in-frame clones only, with some absent. Its clone listing holds some 41,000 clones. The source material was PBMCs. Receptors were obtained from a man aged 25 to 40 in good health and CMV-seronegative.

V is TRBV10-1 and J is TRBJ2-1; the match to TRBD2 covers 9 bases. Germline CDR1 and CDR2: WNHNN and SYGVQD (reference sequence). The ends lost 6 bases at V and 6 bases at J; junction bases unmatched: 3. The CDR3 sequence is 13 residues long. The CDR3 DNA reads TGCGCCAGCAGGACTAGCGGCGGCAATGAGCAGTTCTTC. It translates to CASRTSGGNEQFF.

This chain joins TRBV4-3 and TRBJ2-1; 12 nucleotides match TRBD2. J was trimmed by 8 bases and V by 2 bases; bases with no gene match: 16. Germline-derived CDR1 and CDR2 are LGHNA and YSLEER. The CDR3 runs 19 residues. CDR3 loop: CASSQLRVLAGGPEDEQFF. The CDR3 region has the DNA TGCGCCAGCAGCCAACTAAGGGTGCTAGCGGGGGGGCCTGAGGATGAGCAGTTCTTC.

The chain links TRBV18 to TRBJ2-2, with 8 bases lining up with TRBD1. CDR1 and CDR2 from the germline V gene are KGHSH and LQKENI. The CDR3 length is 17 residues. The V gene end was trimmed by 3 bases and the J gene end by 6 bases; junction bases not matched to a gene: 12. The CDR3 region has the DNA TGTGCCAGCTCACCGCGCGGACAGGGAGCAAATCCCGGGGAGCTGTTTTTT. This gives the protein CASSPRGQGANPGELFF.

The V call is TRBV5-1, the J call TRBJ2-7; 9 bases line up with TRBD1. This CDR3 region has 14 residues. The germline V gene has CDR1 SGHRS and CDR2 YFSETQ. Trimming cost V 3 bases and J 11 bases; bases outside gene matches: 12. The CDR3 region has the DNA TGCGCCAGCAGCTGGGGACAGGGCAAGGGCTCAGAGTACTTC. Protein sequence: CASSWGQGKGSEYF.

The CDR3 spells CASSQDPAGGATDTQYF. CDR3 DNA: TGCGCCAGCAGCCAAGATCCGGCGGGGGGGGCCACAGATACGCAGTATTTT. The V call is TRBV4-3, the J call TRBJ2-3; TRBD2 matches at 9 bases. Germline loops: CDR1 LGHNA, CDR2 YSLEER. The CDR3 has 17 residues. The V gene end was trimmed by 0 bases and the J gene end by 2 bases; junction bases not matched to a gene: 6.

The chain uses TRBV5-6 and TRBJ2-1, with D possibly matching TRBD1 (6 bases). The CDR3 is 13 amino acids. Germline loops: CDR1 SGHDT, CDR2 YYEEEE. Trimming stripped 0 bases from V and 8 bases from J, with 9 bases between. CDR3 coding DNA: TGTGCCAGCAGCTTGGGGACAGCGGATGAGCAGTTCTTC. It is translated as CASSLGTADEQFF.

The V gene is TRBV19, the J gene TRBJ2-2, with D unresolved. CDR3 length: 13 amino acids. Germline-derived CDR1 and CDR2 are LNHDA and SQIVND (reference sequence). V lost 3 bases and J 2 bases, leaving 4 bases between the germline ends. CDR3 nucleotides: TGTGCCAGTAGTATCGTCAACACCGGGGAGCTGTTTTTT. This sequence encodes CASSIVNTGELFF.

The J gene is TRBJ1-1, the V gene TRBV15; 9 positions match TRBD1. This CDR3 spans 14 amino acids. V dropped 7 bases and J dropped 0; count of bases not matched to a gene: 3. Germline values: CDR1 LNHNV, CDR2 YYDKDF (reference sequence). CDR3 bases: TGTGCCACCACAAGGACAGGGGTGAACACTGAAGCTTTCTTT. It specifies CATTRTGVNTEAFF.

The chain carries TRBV6-1 and TRBJ1-5; the D gene is possibly TRBD1 (5 bases). Deletions cut 3 bases from V and 5 bases from J, with 14 bases between. CDR1 is MNHNS and CDR2 is SASEGT in the germline V gene. The CDR3 covers 15 residues. CDR3 sequence: CASSERQGTDQPQHF. DNA of the CDR3: TGTGCCAGCAGTGAGAGGCAGGGAACGGATCAGCCCCAGCATTTT.

The CDR3 reads CASSQGLTNTEAFF. CDR3 coding DNA: TGCGCCAGCAGCCAGGGACTGACGAACACTGAAGCTTTCTTT. This chain joins TRBV4-3 and TRBJ1-1; D is perhaps TRBD1 (5 bases). Germline V CDR1 and CDR2: LGHNA, YSLEER. Trimming removed 3 bases at V and 1 base at J, with 9 bases between. The CDR3 is made up of 14 amino acids.

The rearrangement joins TRBV4-3 to TRBJ2-3, with 8 nucleotides matching TRBD2. With V trimmed by 0 bases and J by 5 bases, 4 bases remained unmatched. Per germline, CDR1 LGHNA and CDR2 YSLEER. This CDR3 is built from 15 residues. The CDR3 sequence: CASSQDGGDGDTQYF. The CDR3 nucleotides read TGCGCCAGCAGCCAAGACGGGGGGGACGGAGATACGCAGTATTTT.

The chain carries TRBV4-2 and TRBJ1-5; D unclear. V was shortened by 1 base and J by 3 bases, with 10 bases between the two germline ends. Germline V gives CDR1 LGHNA, CDR2 YNFKEQ. CDR3 size: 15 residues. The CDR3 sequence is CASSQVQEFNQPQHF. The CDR3 bases are TGTGCCAGCAGCCAAGTACAAGAATTCAATCAGCCCCAGCATTTT.

The chain is built from TRBV11-2 and TRBJ1-6; D is unclear. V was clipped by 4 bases and J by 9 bases, with 16 bases between them. Germline CDR1 SGHAT, CDR2 FQNNGV. The CDR3 runs 15 residues. The CDR3 region has the DNA TGTGCCAGCAGCTCCTCCGGCCACAGATCTTCACCCCTCCACTTT. Translation gives CASSSSGHRSSPLHF.

The V and J genes are TRBV19 and TRBJ1-2, with D perhaps TRBD1 (5 bases). The germline CDR1 and CDR2 sequences are LNHDA and SQIVND (reference sequence). V lost 2 bases and J lost 6, with 13 bases in between. The CDR3 totals 14 residues. CDR3 DNA: TGTGCCAGTAGTATATATCAGGGAGGGGATGGCTACACCTTC. It encodes CASSIYQGGDGYTF.

V gene TRBV5-1 combines with J gene TRBJ1-1, with D possibly matching TRBD1 (5 bases). The germline V and J ends were trimmed by 2 bases and 4 bases, with 12 bases remaining between them. Germline CDR1 SGHRS, CDR2 YFSETQ. CDR3 length equals 14 residues. CDR3: CASSFGGEGTEAFF. CDR3 DNA sequence: TGCGCCAGCAGCTTTGGAGGGGAGGGCACTGAAGCTTTCTTT.

The chain couples TRBV29-1 to TRBJ1-5, with 8 bases matching TRBD1. The J segment lost 5 bases and the V segment lost 5 bases, leaving 8 bases of the junction unmatched. CDR3 length equals 14 residues. Germline CDR1 and CDR2: SQVTM and ANQGSEA. CDR3 loop: CSVTTGTGDQPQHF. DNA for the CDR3: TGCAGCGTTACTACCGGGACAGGAGATCAGCCCCAGCATTTT. The whole variable domain, filled in from reference TRBV29-1 and TRBJ1-5, reads SAVISQKPSRDICQRGTSLTIQCQVDSQVTMMFWYRQQPGQSLTLIATANQGSEATYESGFVIDKFPISRPNLTFSTLTVSNMSPEDSSIYLCSVTTGTGDQPQHFGDGTRLSIL.

The chain employs TRBV7-9 and TRBJ2-1, with 10 bases identical to TRBD1. Trimming took 4 bases from V and 9 from J; bases not matched to a gene: 9. Germline V lookup: CDR1 SEHNR, CDR2 FQNEAQ (reference sequence). CDR3 length: 15 amino acids. This CDR3 reads CASSSEGTGVREQFF. In DNA, the CDR3 is TGTGCCAGCAGCTCCGAGGGGACAGGGGTCCGTGAGCAGTTCTTC.

Here the CDR3 reads CASSQDQNTEAFF. DNA of the CDR3: TGTGCCAGCAGCCAAGATCAAAACACTGAAGCTTTCTTT. This sequence joins TRBV14 and TRBJ1-1; unclear D gene. V was cut by 0 bases and J by 2 bases, with 4 bases left in between. The CDR3 runs 13 residues. Germline V lookup: CDR1 SGHDN, CDR2 FVKESK.

J is TRBJ2-7 and V is TRBV19; tentatively, D is TRBD1 (6 bases). This CDR3 has 15 residues. The V gene's germline CDR1 is LNHDA and CDR2 SQIVND (reference sequence). The V end was cut by 3 bases, the J end by 2 bases, with 14 bases between. The CDR3 reads CASSMGQGWAYEQYF. DNA of the CDR3: TGTGCCAGTAGTATGGGGCAGGGGTGGGCCTACGAGCAGTACTTC.

This sequence joins TRBV29-1 and TRBJ2-7; D is perhaps TRBD2 (6 bases). The CDR3 length is 12 residues. V was pared by 7 bases and J by 2 bases, with 12 bases between. Germline V gene sequence: CDR1 SQVTM, CDR2 ANQGSEA. CDR3 residues: CSGLGLAYEQYF. CDR3 bases: TGCAGCGGCTTGGGACTGGCCTACGAGCAGTACTTC.

The chain couples TRBV13 to TRBJ1-2, with no clear D. The CDR3 length is 14 residues. The V gene's germline CDR1 is PRHDT and CDR2 FYEKMQ (reference sequence). The V and J ends lost 4 bases and 2 bases respectively, with 11 bases between them. CDR3 residues: CASSYRLRNYGYTF. The DNA for the CDR3 is TGTGCCAGCAGCTACCGACTCCGAAACTATGGCTACACCTTC.